This TCR beta chain was recorded in a study of early T cells in non-severe SARS-CoV-2 infection. Overall study context: Sequenced material consisted of bulk RNA (from unsorted whole blood), and chains were unpaired. Whole-study findings and limits: Lookups in VDJdb leaned toward anti-spike CD8 responses and missed private and CD4 specificities.

Attachment of unique molecular identifiers to individual cDNA molecules was performed. TCRdb itself ran the 5' RACE reads through MiXCR, one entry per CDR3 protein. The data show around 45,000 distinct CDR3 sequences, roughly 7% seen once. This clonotype was observed once. The antigen remains undetermined. Trimming removed 2 bases from V and 5 bases from J; junction bases left unmatched: 9. The CDR3 consists of 16 residues. Germline V gene lookup returns CDR1 GTSNPN and CDR2 SVGIG (reference sequence). This sequence joins TRBV30 and TRBJ1-5; 10 bases are a match to TRBD1. The sample consisted of whole blood. This clonotype originated in an adult who was a healthcare worker with PCR-confirmed SARS-CoV-2 infection or an uninfected control (not recorded which). DNA for the CDR3: TGTGCCTGGAGTCCCTGGGACAGGGGCGGTCATCAGCCCCAGCATTTT. This sequence encodes CAWSPWDRGGHQPQHF.